This entry describes one T cell receptor (beta chain). This sample is drawn from a study of blood T cell repertoires in COVID-19. Study overall: COVID-19 samples from acute and convalescent phases originated in the United States, Italy and Spain. Nucleic acid was either cDNA or gDNA, and it came from T cells, B-cell-depleted T cells, or PBMCs.

The CDR3 covers 12 residues. The germline gives CDR1 SNHLY, CDR2 FYNNEI. Trimming removed 8 bases at V and 0 bases at J, with 7 bases between. Methods used by the authors: Amplification from reference gene primers served as the basis for estimated nucleated cell counts. The table came from immunoSEQ multiplex PCR; TCRdb's copy has only in-frame clones and leaves some out. That table is the source of V, J and clone size, and D and trimming were worked out from the DNA. The sample comprises approximately 70,000 clones, roughly nine tenths of which are singletons, and about 2.4% rests with the top ten. The V and J genes are TRBV2 and TRBJ1-2; D call uncertain. The sequence was obtained from a human donor in a cohort sampled during active COVID-19. Input material: peripheral blood. CDR3 bases: TGTGCCAGCGCCACAGCTAACTATGGCTACACCTTC. It encodes CASATANYGYTF.